This paragraph covers one T cell receptor beta chain sequence. The table lists this clone with many counts. The specificity of this receptor is unknown. Since the CDR3 does not end with the conserved phenylalanine or tryptophan, this likely comes from a read error. The germline V gene sets CDR1 to MNHEY and CDR2 to SVGEGT. Relative to germline, V is 6 bases shorter and J is 7 bases shorter, with 12 bases between their ends. The CDR3 contains 12 residues when both ends are counted. Only the CDR3 DNA stays, 36 bases, in frame from base 1. None of the patients had been given any treatment before thyroid surgery. Using T-cell receptor beta sequencing, the study looked back at clinical samples from patients collected from the early 2010s to the late 2010s. Library preparation was by PCR. Sequencing was carried out with an Illumina HiSeq 4000. High-throughput sequencing was used to profile the CDR3 region of the TCR beta-chain in every patient. Regarding the original processing steps: Drawing on CDR3 differences between clinicopathological groups, the researchers built a classifier meant to tell apart patients with distant-metastatic papillary thyroid cancer. Repertoire diversity was assessed with the Shannon index, and tumor-blood repertoire similarity with the Morisita-Horn index. TCRdb reworked the public reads: Q25 trimming with fastp, MiXCR clone assembly, productive beta chains retained. The V and J calls come from TCRdb's annotation, not from the publication. This sample lists tens of thousands of clones; roughly 15% were detected once. Approximately 4.4% of the sample comes from the top ten.

The data were obtained in a study of metastatic and nonmetastatic thyroid tumors (dated by TCRdb to 2020 to 2021). For the study in its entirety: The researchers compared repertoires between peripheral blood samples and tumor or nodule tissue samples from patients with malignant or benign thyroid disease.

Beyond this particular receptor, the publication reports: TCR beta diversity was reported as significantly higher in malignant tumors than in benign nodules, in both blood and tumor samples.

The rearrangement joined TRBV6-2 or TRBV6-3 to TRBJ2-5; confidence is insufficient to name the D gene. Sequencing used blood. The origin of this receptor is a female donor with papillary thyroid cancer or a benign thyroid nodule (not recorded which). Some clones in this sample may be carry-over from other donors' samples. The CDR3 sequence is CASREQSGTQYS. The DNA sequence is given as TGTGCCAGCAGGGAACAGTCCGGGACCCAGTACTCC.